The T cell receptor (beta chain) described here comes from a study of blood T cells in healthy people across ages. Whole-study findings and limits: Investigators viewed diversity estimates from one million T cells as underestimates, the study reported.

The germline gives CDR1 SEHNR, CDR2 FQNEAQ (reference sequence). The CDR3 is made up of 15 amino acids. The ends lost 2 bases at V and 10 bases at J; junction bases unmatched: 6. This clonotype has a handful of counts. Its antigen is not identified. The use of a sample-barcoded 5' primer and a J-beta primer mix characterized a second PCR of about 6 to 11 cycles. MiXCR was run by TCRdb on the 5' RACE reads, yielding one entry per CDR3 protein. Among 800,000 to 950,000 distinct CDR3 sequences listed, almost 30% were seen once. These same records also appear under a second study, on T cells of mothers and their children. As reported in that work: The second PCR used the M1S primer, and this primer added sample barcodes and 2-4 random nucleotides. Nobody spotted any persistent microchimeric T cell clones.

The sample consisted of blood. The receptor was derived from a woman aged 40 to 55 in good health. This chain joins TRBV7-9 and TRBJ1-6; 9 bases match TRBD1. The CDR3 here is CASSLPGQGTSPLHF. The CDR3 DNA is TGTGCCAGCAGCTTACCGGGACAGGGAACCTCACCCCTCCACTTT.